The rows below give T cell receptor beta chains drawn from one sample of a study of regulatory T cells in long-lasting Graves disease. TCRdb fed the multiplex PCR reads into MiXCR, producing one record per CDR3 protein. The sample holds a few hundred thousand distinct CDR3 sequences, around a quarter seen once. The material sequenced was peripheral blood mononuclear cells (PBMCs), taken when the disease was refractory, from a patient treated with antithyroid drugs. These receptors originate from a female donor with Graves disease. CDR3s include the opening cysteine and the closing phenylalanine or tryptophan. The D gene is left open where the match is weak. Clone size appears in some rows only: once, few, many, or a class for an expanded clone.

>-|-|TRBJ2-2|TRBV4-1
TGCGCCAGCAGCGCTCAAACGGACGGCCACCACCAGTTTTTT
CASSAQTDGHHQFF
>many|-|TRBJ2-3|TRBV30
TGTGCCTGGAGTGTACGGGCAGCCTCCCCTTCGCAGTATTTT
CAWSVRAASPSQYF
>few|-|TRBJ1-1|TRBV6-2/TRBV6-3
TGTGCCAGCAAAGAGGGCGGGGCAACTGAAGCTTTCTTT
CASKEGGATEAFF
>few|-|TRBJ1-1|TRBV20-1
TGCAGTGCTAGAATTCAGGGGACTGAAGCTTTCTTT
CSARIQGTEAFF
>-|TRBD2|TRBJ2-7|TRBV20-1
TGCAGTGCTAGAGATCTAGCGGGAGATTCCTACGAGCAGTACTTC
CSARDLAGDSYEQYF
>many|TRBD1|TRBJ1-4|TRBV27
TGTGCCAGCATGGGACAGGGGCGTGAAAAACTGTTTTTT
CASMGQGREKLFF
>many|-|TRBJ2-7|TRBV6-5
TGTGCCAGCAGTTGGACGGGAGACTCCTACGAGCAGTACTTC
CASSWTGDSYEQYF
>once|-|TRBJ1-6|TRBV4-3
TGCGCCAGCAGCCAAGGTTCTTCAGGGAGGAGATCACCCCTCCACTTT
CASSQGSSGRRSPLHF
>many|TRBD1|TRBJ2-7|TRBV7-8
TGTGCCAGCAGCACGCGGACAGGCTACGAGCAGTACTTC
CASSTRTGYEQYF
>-|TRBD1|TRBJ2-7|TRBV6-9
TGTGCCAGCAGTTACCCTTCGGGACAGGGATCCTACGAGCAGTACTTC
CASSYPSGQGSYEQYF
>many|TRBD2|TRBJ2-5|TRBV10-3
TGTGCCATCAGACCGGGGACTACCCAAGAGACCCAGTACTTC
CAIRPGTTQETQYF
>-|-|TRBJ2-4|TRBV7-9
TGTGCCAGTACCCCCGACGCCAAAAACATTCAGTACTTC
CASTPDAKNIQYF
>-|TRBD1|TRBJ1-4|TRBV6-1
TGTGCCAGCAGTCGGACAGGTTCAAGGTTGAGTGAAAAACTGTTTTTT
CASSRTGSRLSEKLFF
>once|-|TRBJ2-1|TRBV18
TGTGCCAGCTCAGTAACAGGAGTCAATGAGCAGTTCTTC
CASSVTGVNEQFF
>-|TRBD2|TRBJ2-7|TRBV20-1
TGCAGTGCTCCTGGACTAGCGGGAGCTGGGTCCTACGAGCAGTACTTC
CSAPGLAGAGSYEQYF
>many|-|TRBJ1-5|TRBV15
TGTGCCACCAGCAGAGATCTTGGCTCGCCCCAGCATTTT
CATSRDLGSPQHF
>-|TRBD1|TRBJ2-7|TRBV5-1
TGCGCCAGCAGCTTTGGGACAGGGCAGAACGAGCAGTACTTC
CASSFGTGQNEQYF
>many|TRBD1|TRBJ1-2|TRBV28
TGTGCCAGCAGCCCGGGACAGCGCTACACCTTC
CASSPGQRYTF
>many|-|TRBJ1-5|TRBV12-3/TRBV12-4
TGTGCCAGCAGCCAAGGAAGGGGCAGCAATCAGCCCCAGCATTTT
CASSQGRGSNQPQHF
>-|-|TRBJ1-5|TRBV20-1
TGCAGTGCTGCCACAGTTATGGGGGGGCCCCAGCATTTT
CSAATVMGGPQHF
>few|-|TRBJ2-2|TRBV12-3/TRBV12-4
TGTGCCAGCAGTTGGCAAATGGGCGGGGAGCTGTTTTTT
CASSWQMGGELFF
>few|-|TRBJ2-2|TRBV3-1
TGTGCCAGCAGCCTCCGTGGGGCTGCGAACACCGGGGAGCTGTTTTTT
CASSLRGAANTGELFF
>many|-|TRBJ2-6|TRBV2
TGTGCCAGCATGGCAGGCCTATTGAGAGCCAACGTCCTGACTTTC
CASMAGLLRANVLTF
>many|-|TRBJ2-7|TRBV7-2
TGTGCCAGCAGCTTAGGGGTCGGGAGCGAGCAGTACTTC
CASSLGVGSEQYF
>few|-|TRBJ1-2|TRBV7-9
TGTGCCAGCAGCTGGTACCTGACAGGACGAAGGAACTATGGCTACACCTTC
CASSWYLTGRRNYGYTF
>-|TRBD2|TRBJ2-5|TRBV24-1
TGTGCCACCAGTGAGGGGACTAGCGGGAGAGGACAAGAGACCCAGTACTTC
CATSEGTSGRGQETQYF